The 4 T cell receptor beta chains presented below share a single source sample, sequenced in a study of blood T cell repertoires in COVID-19. The assay was immunoSEQ multiplex PCR, and TCRdb's table has in-frame clones only and misses some. The table has about 230,000 clones, about 88% seen once. Sequencing input: peripheral blood. These receptor sequences come from a man in his forties or fifties with acute or convalescent COVID-19.

The table lists this clone with a count of one. This rearrangement joins TRBV28 to TRBJ1-2; tentatively, D is TRBD1 (5 bases). With 7 bases removed from V and 10 bases from J, the gap between germline ends came to 25 bases. Per the germline V gene, CDR1 is MDHEN and CDR2 is SYDVKM. The length of the CDR3 is 15 residues. The DNA for the CDR3 is TGTGCCAGCACTCTTCAAACAGGAGGGCCTGGGGCCTACACCTTC. This gives the protein CASTLQTGGPGAYTF.

Written as DNA, the CDR3 is TGCGCCAGCTCCCCCGGGGAGACCCAGTACTTC. Translated: CASSPGETQYF. The chain is built from TRBV5-1 and TRBJ2-5; D unresolved. CDR3 length equals 11 residues. The ends were cut back, 7 bases at V and 5 bases at J, with 9 bases in the middle. Germline CDR1 SGHRS, CDR2 YFSETQ.

This clone was seen just once. V is TRBV2 and J is TRBJ2-3; 13 nucleotides match TRBD2. With V trimmed by 4 bases and J by 4 bases, 5 bases remained unmatched. Germline CDR1 and CDR2: SNHLY and FYNNEI. The CDR3 length is 16 residues. The CDR3, as DNA: TGTGCCAGCAGTGTGACTAGCGGGGGGCTCTCAGATACGCAGTATTTT. It yields the protein CASSVTSGGLSDTQYF.

This rearrangement joins TRBV5-5 to TRBJ1-3, with D possibly TRBD1 on 6 matching bases. This CDR3 region has 17 residues. V was shortened by 0 bases and J by 0 bases, with 13 bases between the two germline ends. The germline V gene has CDR1 SGHKS and CDR2 YYEKEE (reference sequence). The CDR3 DNA follows: TGTGCCAGCAGCTTGGCGATCAGGACAGACTCTGGAAACACCATATATTTT. The encoded protein is CASSLAIRTDSGNTIYF.